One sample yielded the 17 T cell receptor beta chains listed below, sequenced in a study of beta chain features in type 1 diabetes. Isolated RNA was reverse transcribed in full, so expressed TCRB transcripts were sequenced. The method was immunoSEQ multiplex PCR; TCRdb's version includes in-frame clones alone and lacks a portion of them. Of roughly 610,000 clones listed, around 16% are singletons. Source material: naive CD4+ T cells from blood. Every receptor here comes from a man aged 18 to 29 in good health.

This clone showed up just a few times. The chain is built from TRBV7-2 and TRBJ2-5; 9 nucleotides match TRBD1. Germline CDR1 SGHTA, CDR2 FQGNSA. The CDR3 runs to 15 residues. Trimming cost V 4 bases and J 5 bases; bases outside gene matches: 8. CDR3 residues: CASSSNRGLWETQYF. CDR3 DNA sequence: TGTGCCAGCAGCTCAAACAGGGGGCTGTGGGAGACCCAGTACTTC. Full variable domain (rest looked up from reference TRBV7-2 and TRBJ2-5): GAGVSQSPSNKVTEKGKDVELRCDPISGHTALYWYRQSLGQGLEFLIYFQGNSAPDKSGLPSDRFSAERTGGSVSTLTIQRTQQEDSAVYLCASSSNRGLWETQYFGPGTRLLVL.

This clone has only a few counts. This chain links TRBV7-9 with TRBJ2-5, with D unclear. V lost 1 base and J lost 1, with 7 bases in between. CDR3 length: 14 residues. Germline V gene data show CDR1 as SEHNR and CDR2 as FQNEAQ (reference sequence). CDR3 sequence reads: CASSLGAFQETQYF. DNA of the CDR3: TGTGCCAGCAGCTTAGGGGCGTTCCAAGAGACCCAGTACTTC.

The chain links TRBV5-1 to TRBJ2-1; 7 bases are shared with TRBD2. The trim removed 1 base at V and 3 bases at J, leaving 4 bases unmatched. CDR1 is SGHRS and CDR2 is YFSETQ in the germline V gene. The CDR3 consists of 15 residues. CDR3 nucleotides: TGCGCCAGCAGCTTGCCTAGCGGAATCTACAATGAGCAGTTCTTC. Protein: CASSLPSGIYNEQFF.

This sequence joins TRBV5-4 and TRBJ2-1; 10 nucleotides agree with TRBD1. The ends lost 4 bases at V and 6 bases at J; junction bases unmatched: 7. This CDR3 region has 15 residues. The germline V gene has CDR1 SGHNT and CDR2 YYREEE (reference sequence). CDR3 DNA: TGTGCCAGCAGCCGGGACAGGGGAGAGGTCAATGAGCAGTTCTTC. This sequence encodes CASSRDRGEVNEQFF. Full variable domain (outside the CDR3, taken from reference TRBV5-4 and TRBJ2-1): ETGVTQSPTHLIKTRGQQVTLRCSSQSGHNTVSWYQQALGQGPQFIFQYYREEENGRGNFPPRFSGLQFPNYSSELNVNALELDDSALYLCASSRDRGEVNEQFFGPGTRLTVL.

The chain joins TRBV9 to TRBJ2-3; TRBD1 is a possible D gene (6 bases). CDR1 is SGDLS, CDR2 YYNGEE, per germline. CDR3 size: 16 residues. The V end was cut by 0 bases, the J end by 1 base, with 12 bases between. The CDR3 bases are TGTGCCAGCAGCGTAGGCAGCGGACAGCGCACAGATACGCAGTATTTT. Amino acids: CASSVGSGQRTDTQYF.

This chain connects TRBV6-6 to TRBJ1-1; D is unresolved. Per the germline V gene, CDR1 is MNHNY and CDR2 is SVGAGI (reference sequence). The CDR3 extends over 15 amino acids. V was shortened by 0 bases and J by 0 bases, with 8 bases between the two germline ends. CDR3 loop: CASSYSPGMNTEAFF. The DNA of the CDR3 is TGTGCCAGCAGTTACTCGCCGGGGATGAACACTGAAGCTTTCTTT.

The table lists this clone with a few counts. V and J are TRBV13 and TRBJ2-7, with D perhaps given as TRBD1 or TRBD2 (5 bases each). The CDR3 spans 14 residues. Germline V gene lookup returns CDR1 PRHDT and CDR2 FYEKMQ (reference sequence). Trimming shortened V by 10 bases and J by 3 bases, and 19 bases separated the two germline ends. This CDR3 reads CATRRAVQGYEQYF. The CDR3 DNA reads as TGTGCCACCAGGCGGGCCGTTCAGGGCTACGAGCAGTACTTC.

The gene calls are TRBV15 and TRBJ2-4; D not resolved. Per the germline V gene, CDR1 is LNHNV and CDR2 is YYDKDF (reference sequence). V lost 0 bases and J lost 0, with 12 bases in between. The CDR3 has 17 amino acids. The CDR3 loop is CATSREGWELAKNIQYF. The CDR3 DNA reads TGTGCCACCAGCAGAGAGGGGTGGGAACTAGCCAAAAACATTCAGTACTTC.

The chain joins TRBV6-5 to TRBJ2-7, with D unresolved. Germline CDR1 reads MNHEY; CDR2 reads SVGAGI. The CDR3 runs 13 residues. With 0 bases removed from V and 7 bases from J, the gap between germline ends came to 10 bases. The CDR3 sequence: CASSYSGLLEQYF. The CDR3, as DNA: TGTGCCAGCAGTTACTCAGGCCTTCTTGAGCAGTACTTC.

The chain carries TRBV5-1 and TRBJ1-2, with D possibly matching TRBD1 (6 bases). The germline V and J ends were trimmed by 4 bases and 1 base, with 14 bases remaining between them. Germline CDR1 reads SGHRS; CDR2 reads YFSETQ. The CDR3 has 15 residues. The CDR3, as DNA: TGCGCCAGCAGCCTCGGGACACTCAATAACTATGGCTACACCTTC. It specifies CASSLGTLNNYGYTF.

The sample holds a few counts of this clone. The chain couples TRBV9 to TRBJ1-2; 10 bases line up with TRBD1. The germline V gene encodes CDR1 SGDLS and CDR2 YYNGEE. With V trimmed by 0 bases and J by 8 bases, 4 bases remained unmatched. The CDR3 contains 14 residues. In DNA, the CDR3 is TGTGCCAGCAGCGTAGCGGGGACAGGGGTAGGCTACACCTTC. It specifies CASSVAGTGVGYTF.

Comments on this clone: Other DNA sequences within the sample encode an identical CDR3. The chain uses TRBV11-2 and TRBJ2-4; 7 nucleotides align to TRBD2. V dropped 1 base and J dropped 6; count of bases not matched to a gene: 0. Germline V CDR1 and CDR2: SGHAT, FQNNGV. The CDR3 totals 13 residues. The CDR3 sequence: CASSLGGGNIQYF. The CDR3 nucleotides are TGTGCCAGCAGCTTAGGCGGGGGAAACATTCAGTACTTC.

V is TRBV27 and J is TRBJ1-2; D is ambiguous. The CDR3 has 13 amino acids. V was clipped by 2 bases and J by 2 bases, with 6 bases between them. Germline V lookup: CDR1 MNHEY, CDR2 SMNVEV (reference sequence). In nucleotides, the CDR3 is TGTGCCAGCAGTTTAAACGGGAACTATGGCTACACCTTC. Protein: CASSLNGNYGYTF.

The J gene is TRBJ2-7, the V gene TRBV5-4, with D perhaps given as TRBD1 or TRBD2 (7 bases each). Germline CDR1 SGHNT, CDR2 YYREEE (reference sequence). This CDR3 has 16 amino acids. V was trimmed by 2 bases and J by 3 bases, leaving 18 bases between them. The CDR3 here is CASSFKGRGHSYEQYF. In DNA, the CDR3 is TGTGCCAGCAGCTTTAAGGGGAGGGGGCATAGCTACGAGCAGTACTTC.

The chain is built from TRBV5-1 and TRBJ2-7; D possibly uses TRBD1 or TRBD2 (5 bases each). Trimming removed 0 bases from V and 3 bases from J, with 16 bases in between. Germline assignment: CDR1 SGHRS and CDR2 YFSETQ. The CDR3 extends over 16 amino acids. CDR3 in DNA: TGCGCCAGCAGCTTGGCCTCAGATGCAGGGAGCTACGAGCAGTACTTC. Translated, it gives CASSLASDAGSYEQYF.

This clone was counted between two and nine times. The CDR3 reads CAISDARQGPEQYF. Written as DNA, the CDR3 is TGTGCCATCAGTGACGCGAGACAGGGTCCCGAGCAGTACTTC. The V and J genes are TRBV10-3 and TRBJ2-7, with TRBD1 matching over 7 bases. Germline V gene data show CDR1 as ENHRY and CDR2 as SYGVKD. V shed 3 bases and J 6 bases; nucleotides not matched to a gene: 8. This CDR3 contains 14 residues.

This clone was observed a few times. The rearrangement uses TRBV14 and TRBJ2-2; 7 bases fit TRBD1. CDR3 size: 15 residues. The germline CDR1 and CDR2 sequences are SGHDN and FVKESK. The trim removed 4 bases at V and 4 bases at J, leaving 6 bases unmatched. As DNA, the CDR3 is TGTGCCAGCAGCCCCGGGACAGCATTCACCGGGGAGCTGTTTTTT. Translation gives CASSPGTAFTGELFF.